This TCR beta chain stems from a study of cytomegalovirus exposure and HLA in healthy donors. Trimming shortened V by 5 bases and J by 3 bases, and 17 bases separated the two germline ends. The CDR3 length is 15 residues. CDR1 is SGHVS and CDR2 is FQNEAQ in the germline V gene. With 60 Vbeta and 13 Jbeta primers, the PCR was carried out. Profiled with immunoSEQ multiplex PCR; TCRdb holds only in-frame clones, not every one. The table has around 180,000 clones, around 82% seen once; the top ten hold more than 1.5%. This clone was counted a single time. This sequence originates from a man between 18 and 35 years old in good health and CMV-seronegative. The sample consisted of PBMCs. The chain is built from TRBV7-8 and TRBJ2-7; TRBD2 is a possible D gene (6 bases). The CDR3 protein is CASSQGGEFGYEQYF. The CDR3 nucleotides read TGTGCCAGCAGCCAAGGAGGGGAGTTCGGCTACGAGCAGTACTTC. The full variable domain, rest sourced from reference TRBV7-8 and TRBJ2-7, is GAGVSQSPRYKVAKRGQDVALRCDPISGHVSLFWYQQALGQGPEFLTYFQNEAQLDKSGLPSDRFFAERPEGSVSTLKIQRTQQEDSAVYLCASSQGGEFGYEQYFGPGTRLTVT.